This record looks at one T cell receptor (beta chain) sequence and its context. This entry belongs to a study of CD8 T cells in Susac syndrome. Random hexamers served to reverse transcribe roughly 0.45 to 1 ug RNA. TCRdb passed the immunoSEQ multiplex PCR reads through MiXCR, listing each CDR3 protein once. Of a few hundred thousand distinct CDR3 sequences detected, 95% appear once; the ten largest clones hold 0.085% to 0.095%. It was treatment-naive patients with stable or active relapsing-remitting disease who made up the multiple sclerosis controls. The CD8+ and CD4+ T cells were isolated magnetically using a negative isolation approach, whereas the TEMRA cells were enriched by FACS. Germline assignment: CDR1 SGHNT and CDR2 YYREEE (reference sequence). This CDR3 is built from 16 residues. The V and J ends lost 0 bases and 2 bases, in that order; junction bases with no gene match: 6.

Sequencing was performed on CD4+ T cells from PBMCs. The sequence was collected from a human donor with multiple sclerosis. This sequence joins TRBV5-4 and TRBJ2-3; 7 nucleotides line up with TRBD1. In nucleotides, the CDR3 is TGTGCCAGCAGCTTGGCGACGGGACAGATCACAGATACGCAGTATTTT. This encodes CASSLATGQITDTQYF.